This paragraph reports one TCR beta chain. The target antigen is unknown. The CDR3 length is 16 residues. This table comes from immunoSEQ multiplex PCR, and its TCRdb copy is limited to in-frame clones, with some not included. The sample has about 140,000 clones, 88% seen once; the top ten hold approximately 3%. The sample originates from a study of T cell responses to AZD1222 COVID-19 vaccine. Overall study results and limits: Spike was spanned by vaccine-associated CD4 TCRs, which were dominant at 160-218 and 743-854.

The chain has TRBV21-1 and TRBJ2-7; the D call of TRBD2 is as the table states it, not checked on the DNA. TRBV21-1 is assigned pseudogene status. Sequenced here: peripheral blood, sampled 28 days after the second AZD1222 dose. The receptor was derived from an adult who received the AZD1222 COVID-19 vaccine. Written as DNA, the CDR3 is TGTGCCAGCAGCGCTGGGGCGGGACCCCAGAGGGCCGAGCAGTACTTC. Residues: CASSAGAGPQRAEQYF.